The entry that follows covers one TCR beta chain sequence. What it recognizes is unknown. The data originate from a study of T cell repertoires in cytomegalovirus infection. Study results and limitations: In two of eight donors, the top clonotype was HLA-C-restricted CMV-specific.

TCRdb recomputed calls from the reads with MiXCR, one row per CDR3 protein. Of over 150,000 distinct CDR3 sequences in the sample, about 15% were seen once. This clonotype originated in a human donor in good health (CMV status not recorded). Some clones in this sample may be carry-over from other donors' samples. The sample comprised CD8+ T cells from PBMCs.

CDR3 nucleotides: TGTGCTTCGACAGGGAGGCACGATACGCAGTATTTT. It translates to CASTGRHDTQYF. The V and J genes are TRBV28 and TRBJ2-3; D might be TRBD1 (7 bases). This CDR3 is 12 amino acids long. From germline, CDR1 is MDHEN and CDR2 SYDVKM.